This TCR beta chain was captured in a study of blood T cell repertoires in COVID-19. Overall study context: Sites across the United States, Italy and Spain contributed samples from acute and convalescent COVID-19.

Profiled with immunoSEQ multiplex PCR; TCRdb holds only in-frame clones, not every one. This sample has 200,000 to 250,000 clones, with around 90% found just once. Each exposed participant met a COVID-19 case in the 2 weeks preceding study entry. Germline V gene lookup returns CDR1 SGHTA and CDR2 FQGNSA. CDR3 size: 16 residues. The junction had 11 bases not matched to a gene; V was cut back by 4 bases and J by 4 bases. V and J are TRBV7-2 and TRBJ1-2; TRBD1 matches at 8 bases. The sequence was collected from a man aged 25-45 years who had been exposed to COVID-19. Sequenced: PBMCs or T cells enriched from blood (not recorded which). The CDR3: CASSSGVVGQGYGYTF. CDR3 bases: TGTGCCAGCAGCTCTGGTGTGGTCGGACAGGGCTATGGCTACACCTTC. The full variable domain, rest sourced from reference TRBV7-2 and TRBJ1-2, is GAGVSQSPSNKVTEKGKDVELRCDPISGHTALYWYRQSLGQGLEFLIYFQGNSAPDKSGLPSDRFSAERTGGSVSTLTIQRTQQEDSAVYLCASSSGVVGQGYGYTFGSGTRLTVV.